This T cell receptor (beta chain) was profiled in a study of identifying expanded T cells in peripheral blood. Collection occurred without any documented infections or immune events in donors. Sequencing was performed with immunoSEQ multiplex PCR; in TCRdb, only in-frame clones are kept and a portion is missing. The top ten hold about 3.1% of the sample, which has more than 95,000 clones, about 80% seen once. Germline CDR1 is MNHEY and CDR2 is SVGAGI. The CDR3 is 14 amino acids. Trimming took 2 bases from V and 2 from J, leaving 10 bases between them. What was sequenced was blood. The rearrangement joins TRBV6-5 to TRBJ2-7; D is unresolved. The receptor was derived from a person between 18 and 75 years old in good health. This CDR3 is CASSYRRTAYEQYF. Written as DNA, the CDR3 is TGTGCCAGCAGTTACCGTCGAACAGCCTACGAGCAGTACTTC.